This T cell receptor beta chain was sequenced in a study of blood T cell repertoires in COVID-19 (dated by TCRdb to 2018 to 2021). Study-level background: Collaborator samples came from the United States, Italy and Spain and covered acute and convalescent phases of COVID-19. Where available, HLA class I and class II types were taken from metadata supplied by the sample provider and were not determined by assay-based typing. The material from the prospective study consisted of cDNA or gDNA derived from T cells, B-cell-depleted T cells, or PBMCs. Samples were obtained from the ongoing ImmuneRACE study (first 160 participants) and from 1,254 subjects provided by 6 global collaborators. A freely available public database, intended as a resource for researchers studying the immune response to SARS-CoV-2, is where the repertoires were released. The dataset comprised deeply sampled blood TCRbeta repertoires from subjects exposed to, actively infected with, or recovered from COVID-19. Sample metadata almost always included a de-identified subject ID, COVID-19 status, age in years and sex.

Its CDR3 holds 16 amino acids, cysteine through phenylalanine. Only the CDR3 DNA is retained, 48 bases long and in frame from the first base. The CDR1 and CDR2 encoded by the germline V gene (reference sequence) are MNHNY and SVGAGI. Trimming takes 1 base from V and 0 bases from J, and the germline ends sit 10 bases apart. Enrolling through a virtual design, the prospective study's participants ranged in age from roughly 18 to 95 years and lived across roughly 24 United States geographic areas. In the prospective study, cohorts were assigned on the basis of participant-reported clinical history obtained from a screening survey and a study questionnaire. Recovered participants in ImmuneRACE Cohort 3 were defined as having two consecutive negative NP/OP PCR tests, clearance from a healthcare professional, or resolution of symptoms. Each participant in the prospective study had whole blood, serum and a nasopharyngeal or oropharyngeal swab collected by mobile phlebotomists. Prospective study participants could optionally give additional blood draws and questionnaires over an approximately 2-month period. Blood samples from the prospective study were shipped frozen or at room temperature prior to DNA extraction.

With respect to this clone: No antigen is known for it. Base qualities are missing; no much larger clone stands one base away.

Study-wide conclusions, independent of this receptor: Clinical and demographic metadata were provided uncurated, with the amount varying by source and participant.

TCRbeta CDR3 regions were amplified from genomic DNA using the immunoSEQ Assay, a bias-controlled multiplex PCR. In the authors' own workflow: Nucleated cell counts per sample were estimated from amplification of reference gene primers within the assay. To quantify the absolute abundance of each unique TCRbeta CDR3 rearrangement, sequence reads were collapsed and filtered. For each sample, productive Simpson clonality was calculated as the square root of Simpson's diversity index over productive rearrangements. This is the immuneACCESS table as TCRdb keeps it, with only in-frame sequences that have V and J called. A part of the clones is gone; compared with another copy, unresolved V genes explain less than half, and the rest is unexplained. V and J calls and clone size are as listed in that table; D and trimming were resolved from the DNA. This sample gives 350,000 to 450,000 clones in total; less than 90% of them show up just once. The ten largest clones capture less than 6% of the sample.

The TCR was taken from a woman aged 50 to 65 who had recovered from COVID-19. The specimen was PBMCs or T cells enriched from blood (not recorded which). The chain links TRBV6-6 with TRBJ2-1, and possibly TRBD2, on 6 matching bases. The base sequence is TGTGCCAGCAGTTACTTCGGCGGGATCTCCTACAATGAGCAGTTCTTC. Protein translation: CASSYFGGISYNEQFF.